One and the same sample provided the 21 T cell receptor beta chains below, sequenced in a study of blood T cells in healthy people across ages (dated by TCRdb to about 2015). The library was produced with 5' RACE. These reads were obtained on an Illumina HiSeq 2500. A second PCR of roughly 7 to 11 cycles was performed with a sample-barcoded 5' primer and a J-beta primer mix. In-frame beta chains were kept once TCRdb had trimmed the public reads at Q25 with fastp and called clones with MiXCR. Records with the same CDR3 protein are collapsed into one entry carrying the most frequent genes and DNA. Across this sample there are hundreds of thousands of distinct CDR3 sequences, with approximately 43% seen only once. 20% to 25% of the sample goes to the ten largest clones. The specimen sequenced was blood. The origin of the receptors is a woman in her sixties in good health.

The V call is TRBV20-1, the J call TRBJ2-5; 12 positions match TRBD1. Germline lookup yields CDR1 DFQATT and CDR2 SNEGSKA (reference sequence). The length of the CDR3 is 16 residues. Trimming took 4 bases from V and 4 from J; bases not matched to a gene: 10. The CDR3 nucleotides are TGCAGTGCTACGAATCCGGGACAGGGGGCTGGAGAGACCCAGTACTTC. This sequence encodes CSATNPGQGAGETQYF.

This clonotype occurred many times. The rearrangement uses TRBV4-3 and TRBJ1-1, with D unclear. With 0 bases removed from V and 1 base from J, the gap between germline ends came to 9 bases. Germline lookup yields CDR1 LGHNA and CDR2 YSLEER. The length of the CDR3 is 15 residues. DNA for the CDR3: TGCGCCAGCAGCCAAGAAAAAGGATGGAACACTGAAGCTTTCTTT. Translated, it gives CASSQEKGWNTEAFF.

V and J are TRBV6-1 and TRBJ2-7, with TRBD1 matching over 8 bases. This CDR3 spans 12 amino acids. J was trimmed by 7 bases and V by 10 bases; bases with no gene match: 9. Germline lookup yields CDR1 MNHNS and CDR2 SASEGT. The chain's CDR3 is CATRGPSAEQYF. CDR3 sequence (DNA): TGTGCCACCAGGGGGCCGTCGGCTGAGCAGTACTTC.

The CDR3 sequence: CAWSANEQFF. DNA for the CDR3: TGTGCCTGGAGTGCCAATGAGCAGTTCTTC. The gene calls are TRBV30 and TRBJ2-1; D is unresolved. Germline V gene sequence: CDR1 GTSNPN, CDR2 SVGIG (reference sequence). This CDR3 is 10 amino acids long. V lost 1 base, J lost 6 bases, and 1 base lay in between.

A remark on this clonotype: Relative to the germline gene, one junction end is altered; a read error may explain this. The chain uses TRBV20-1 and TRBJ1-2; D unclear. This CDR3 spans 15 amino acids. In germline, CDR1 is DFQATT, CDR2 SNEGSKA (reference sequence). The CDR3 DNA reads as TGCGGTGCTGTAGACCCTTCAGGAGCTAACTATGGCTACACCTTC. This codes for CGAVDPSGANYGYTF.

CDR3 in DNA: TGTGCCAGCAGATCACGGACATTTGGCACAGATACGCAGTATTTT. This gives the protein CASRSRTFGTDTQYF. This chain links TRBV27 with TRBJ2-3, with a weak D call TRBD1 (5 bases). V shed 6 bases and J shed 1 base, with 14 bases lying between them. The CDR3 is 15 amino acids. Germline V gene data show CDR1 as MNHEY and CDR2 as SMNVEV (reference sequence).

This clonotype was observed at least ten times. This may be a read error, as it is one base from a much larger clone. This chain connects TRBV6-1 to TRBJ2-7; no definite D call. Trimming pared 2 bases from V and 4 bases from J, leaving 0 bases between. CDR1 and CDR2 (germline): MNHNS, SASEGT. The CDR3 runs 10 residues. CDR3 nucleotide sequence: TGTGCCAGCAGTGAATACGAGCAGTACTTC. It encodes CASSEYEQYF.

Turning to this clonotype: The germline gene is not matched at one end of the junction; a read error may be the cause. This chain connects TRBV11-2 to TRBJ2-6; D gene uncertain. The CDR3 length is 15 residues. The germline gives CDR1 SGHAT, CDR2 FQNNGV. CDR3 DNA sequence: TGTGCCAGCAGCCACAGCGCCTCTGGGACCAACGTCCTGACTTTC. It codes for CASSHSASGTNVLTF.

The genes are TRBV6-1 and TRBJ1-4; no reliable D call. The V gene lost 6 bases and the J gene lost 6 bases, with 20 bases spanning the gap. CDR3 length: 16 amino acids. The V gene's germline CDR1 is MNHNS and CDR2 SASEGT. CDR3 DNA: TGTGCCAGCAGCCGTGAGATGGGCGCCGGCGATGAAAAACTGTTTTTT. Protein sequence: CASSREMGAGDEKLFF.

Notes on this clonotype: Relative to the germline gene, one junction end is altered; a read error may explain this. This chain joins TRBV4-3 and TRBJ2-3; D gene uncertain. Germline CDR1 LGHNA, CDR2 YSLEER. This CDR3 comprises 15 residues. CDR3 in DNA: TGCGCCAGCAGTCAAGGGCAAGGGTTTGGAGATACGCAGTATTTT. Protein product: CASSQGQGFGDTQYF.

The J gene is TRBJ1-2, the V gene TRBV6-6; possibly TRBD1 for D (6 bases). CDR3 length: 14 amino acids. Trimming took off 2 bases at V and 2 bases at J, with 9 bases between the two ends. Per germline, CDR1 MNHNY and CDR2 SVGAGI (reference sequence). CDR3 DNA: TGTGCCAGCAGTTACCCAGGACAGAACTATGGCTACACCTTC. It specifies CASSYPGQNYGYTF.

This clonotype has ten or more counts. This CDR3 is CASTPLRDVTDTQYF. CDR3 in DNA: TGTGCCAGCACTCCCCTAAGGGATGTCACAGATACGCAGTATTTT. The chain joins TRBV12-3 or TRBV12-4 to TRBJ2-3; no reliable D call. The V gene lost 7 bases and the J gene lost 2 bases, with 16 bases spanning the gap. The CDR3 has 15 amino acids.

The chain carries TRBV20-1 and TRBJ2-3; TRBD2 aligns across 9 bases. The V segment lost 7 bases and the J segment 5 bases; nucleotides outside the gene matches: 7. The CDR3 runs to 13 residues. CDR1 and CDR2 (germline): DFQATT, SNEGSKA (reference sequence). In DNA, the CDR3 is TGCAGTGGCGGGGGGGCAGCAGGAGATACGCAGTATTTT. This gives the protein CSGGGAAGDTQYF.

This chain links TRBV12-3 or TRBV12-4 with TRBJ2-7, with D perhaps matching TRBD1 (6 bases). The CDR3 consists of 15 residues. The V end lost 7 bases, the J end lost 2 bases, and 18 bases lay between the germline ends. The DNA for the CDR3 is TGTGCCAGCAAACGGGACAAAGGTTACCCCTACGAGCAGTACTTC. It specifies CASKRDKGYPYEQYF.

V and J are TRBV7-8 and TRBJ2-4; tentatively, D is TRBD2 (7 bases). This CDR3 contains 14 residues. V was clipped by 5 bases and J by 2 bases, with 10 bases between them. Per the germline V gene, CDR1 is SGHVS and CDR2 is FQNEAQ. Written as DNA, the CDR3 is TGTGCCAGCAGCCCGGGGGGCACCAAAAACATTCAGTACTTC. As protein: CASSPGGTKNIQYF.

This clonotype was observed many times. CDR3 bases: TGTGCCAGCAGCCTACAGGGGGGCTCCTACAATGAGCAGTTCTTC. Its translation is CASSLQGGSYNEQFF. This chain uses TRBV7-3 with TRBJ2-1; 8 nucleotides agree with TRBD1. The V gene's germline CDR1 is SGHTA and CDR2 FQGTGA. There are 15 residues in the CDR3. The V segment lost 5 bases and the J segment 0 bases; nucleotides outside the gene matches: 3.

This chain links TRBV12-3 or TRBV12-4 with TRBJ2-5; 9 bases are shared with TRBD2. The CDR3 has 15 amino acids. Germline trimming cut 3 bases from V and 4 bases from J; bases unmatched to any gene: 6. CDR3 in amino acids: CASSFGGGAGETQYF. DNA of the CDR3: TGTGCCAGCAGTTTCGGCGGGGGGGCAGGAGAGACCCAGTACTTC.

This rearrangement joins TRBV29-1 to TRBJ1-3, with 7 bases lining up with TRBD1. Germline V gives CDR1 SQVTM, CDR2 ANQGSEA. The CDR3 totals 17 residues. Trimming at V came to 3 bases and at J to 0 bases, leaving 11 bases not matched to a gene. CDR3 residues: CSVDLPGQTLSGNTIYF. DNA for the CDR3: TGCAGCGTTGATCTACCGGGACAGACACTCTCTGGAAACACCATATATTTT.

The sample holds many counts of this clonotype. The chain uses TRBV9 and TRBJ2-7, with 10 positions matching TRBD1. Trimming at V came to 4 bases and at J to 0 bases, leaving 7 bases not matched to a gene. Germline V gene lookup returns CDR1 SGDLS and CDR2 YYNGEE. The CDR3 length is 16 residues. The CDR3 is CASSPRGDRGSYEQYF. Here the CDR3 DNA reads TGTGCCAGCAGCCCGCGAGGGGACAGGGGCTCCTACGAGCAGTACTTC.

Remarks on this clonotype: The junction shows a germline mismatch at one end, possibly a read error. The J gene is TRBJ2-4, the V gene TRBV30; the D gene is possibly TRBD2 (6 bases). Germline CDR1 is GTSNPN and CDR2 is SVGIG (reference sequence). The length of the CDR3 is 16 residues. The CDR3 DNA reads TGTGCTTGGAGTGTACTCTGTGGAGGGGACGGCGACATTCAGTACTTC. Protein: CAWSVLCGGDGDIQYF.

CDR3 in DNA: TGTGCCAGCAGCCCTGACGCGTTAATCTCTAGAACCCCTGAAGCTTTCTTT. This codes for CASSPDALISRTPEAFF. This sequence joins TRBV7-2 and TRBJ1-1; D gene uncertain. This CDR3 has 17 amino acids. Germline V gives CDR1 SGHTA, CDR2 FQGNSA. The V end was cut by 5 bases, the J end by 6 bases, with 25 bases between. Combining the CDR3 with reference TRBV7-2 and TRBJ1-1 gives the whole variable domain GAGVSQSPSNKVTEKGKDVELRCDPISGHTALYWYRQSLGQGLEFLIYFQGNSAPDKSGLPSDRFSAERTGGSVSTLTIQRTQQEDSAVYLCASSPDALISRTPEAFFGQGTRLTVV.